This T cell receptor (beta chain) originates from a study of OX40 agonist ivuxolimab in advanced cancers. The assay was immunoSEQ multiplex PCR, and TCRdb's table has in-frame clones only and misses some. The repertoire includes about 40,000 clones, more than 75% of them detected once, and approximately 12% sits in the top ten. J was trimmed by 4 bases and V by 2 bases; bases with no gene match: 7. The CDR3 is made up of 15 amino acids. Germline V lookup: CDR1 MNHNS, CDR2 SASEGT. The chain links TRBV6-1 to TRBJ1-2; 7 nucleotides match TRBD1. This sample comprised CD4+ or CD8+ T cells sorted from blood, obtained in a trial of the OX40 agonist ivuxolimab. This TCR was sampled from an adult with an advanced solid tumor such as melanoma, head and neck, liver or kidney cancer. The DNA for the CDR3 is TGTGCCAGCAGTGAAATATTGACAGGGCGCTATGGCTACACCTTC. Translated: CASSEILTGRYGYTF.